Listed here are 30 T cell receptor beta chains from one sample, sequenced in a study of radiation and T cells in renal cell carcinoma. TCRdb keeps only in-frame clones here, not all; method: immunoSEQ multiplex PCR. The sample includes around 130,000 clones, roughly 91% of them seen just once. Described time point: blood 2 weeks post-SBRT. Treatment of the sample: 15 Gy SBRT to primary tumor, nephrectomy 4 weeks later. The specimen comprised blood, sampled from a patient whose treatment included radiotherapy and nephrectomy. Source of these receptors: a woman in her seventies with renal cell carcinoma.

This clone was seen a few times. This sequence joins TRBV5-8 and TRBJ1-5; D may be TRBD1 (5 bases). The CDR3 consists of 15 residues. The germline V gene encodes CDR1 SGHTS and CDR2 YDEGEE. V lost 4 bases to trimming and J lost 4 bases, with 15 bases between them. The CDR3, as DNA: TGTGCCAGCAGCCCGGGGGTCCTACCGAATCAGCCCCAGCATTTT. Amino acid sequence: CASSPGVLPNQPQHF.

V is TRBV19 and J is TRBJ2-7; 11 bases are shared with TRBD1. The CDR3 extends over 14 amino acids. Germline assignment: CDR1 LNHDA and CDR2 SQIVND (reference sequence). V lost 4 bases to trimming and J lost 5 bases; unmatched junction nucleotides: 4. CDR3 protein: CASSTGQGEHEQYF. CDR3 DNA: TGTGCCAGTAGTACGGGACAGGGGGAACACGAGCAGTACTTC.

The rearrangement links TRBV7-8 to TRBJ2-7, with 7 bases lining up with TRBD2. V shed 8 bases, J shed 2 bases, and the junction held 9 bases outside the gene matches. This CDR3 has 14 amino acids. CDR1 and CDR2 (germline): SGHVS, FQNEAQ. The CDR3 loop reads CASGGDGVTYEQYF. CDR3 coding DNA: TGTGCCAGCGGGGGGGACGGAGTCACCTACGAGCAGTACTTC.

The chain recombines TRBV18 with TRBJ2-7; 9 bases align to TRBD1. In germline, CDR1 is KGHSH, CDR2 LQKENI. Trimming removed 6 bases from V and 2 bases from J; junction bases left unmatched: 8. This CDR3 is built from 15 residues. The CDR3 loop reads CASSLGTGPTYEQYF. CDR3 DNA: TGTGCCAGCTCCCTCGGGACAGGGCCCACCTACGAGCAGTACTTC. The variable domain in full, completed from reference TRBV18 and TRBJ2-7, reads NAGVMQNPRHLVRRRGQEARLRCSPMKGHSHVYWYRQLPEEGLKFMVYLQKENIIDESGMPKERFSAEFPKEGPSILRIQQVVRGDSAAYFCASSLGTGPTYEQYFGPGTRLTVT.

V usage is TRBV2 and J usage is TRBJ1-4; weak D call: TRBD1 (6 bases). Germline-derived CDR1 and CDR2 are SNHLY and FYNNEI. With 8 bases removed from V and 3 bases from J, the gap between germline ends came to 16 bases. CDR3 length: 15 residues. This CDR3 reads CASGGGYRANEKLFF. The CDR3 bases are TGTGCCAGCGGAGGGGGGTACAGAGCTAATGAAAAACTGTTTTTT.

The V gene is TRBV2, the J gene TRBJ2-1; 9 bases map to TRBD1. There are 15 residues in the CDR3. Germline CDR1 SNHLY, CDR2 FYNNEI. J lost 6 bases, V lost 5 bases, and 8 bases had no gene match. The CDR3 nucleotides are TGTGCCAGCAGTCTGACAGGGGGTAAAGGCAATGAGCAGTTCTTC. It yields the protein CASSLTGGKGNEQFF.

The CDR3 loop reads CASSGGQGISGNTIYF. The CDR3 DNA is TGTGCCAGCAGCGGGGGACAGGGGATCTCTGGAAACACCATATATTTT. The J gene is TRBJ1-3, the V gene TRBV7-8; TRBD1 agrees at 10 bases. This CDR3 comprises 16 residues. Germline-derived CDR1 and CDR2 are SGHVS and FQNEAQ. The V segment lost 5 bases and the J segment 0 bases; nucleotides outside the gene matches: 4.

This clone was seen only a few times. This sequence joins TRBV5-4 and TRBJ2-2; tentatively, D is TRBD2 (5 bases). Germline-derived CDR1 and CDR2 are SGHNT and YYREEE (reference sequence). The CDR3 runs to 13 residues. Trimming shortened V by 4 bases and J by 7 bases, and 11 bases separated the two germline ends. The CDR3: CASSMTGFGELFF. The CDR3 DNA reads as TGTGCCAGCAGCATGACGGGGTTCGGGGAGCTGTTTTTT.

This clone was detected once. CDR3 sequence (DNA): TGTGCCAGCAGTTTTCGGCAGGGCATCGCCATGAACACTGAAGCTTTCTTT. This translates into CASSFRQGIAMNTEAFF. The chain carries TRBV28 and TRBJ1-1; TRBD1 might be the D (5 bases). The germline CDR1 and CDR2 sequences are MDHEN and SYDVKM. The CDR3 is made up of 17 amino acids. Trimming left V 3 bases short and J 0 bases short, with 17 bases between.

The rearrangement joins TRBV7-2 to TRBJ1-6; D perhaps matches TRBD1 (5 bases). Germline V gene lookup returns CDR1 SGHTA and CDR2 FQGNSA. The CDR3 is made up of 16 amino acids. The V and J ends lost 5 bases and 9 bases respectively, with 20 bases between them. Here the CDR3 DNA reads TGTGCCAGCAGCCCCCGGGGGGGAGGCGGGAGTTCACCCCTCCACTTT. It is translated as CASSPRGGGGSSPLHF. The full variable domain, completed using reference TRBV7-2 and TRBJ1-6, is GAGVSQSPSNKVTEKGKDVELRCDPISGHTALYWYRQSLGQGLEFLIYFQGNSAPDKSGLPSDRFSAERTGGSVSTLTIQRTQQEDSAVYLCASSPRGGGGSSPLHFGNGTRLTVT.

This CDR3 is CATSRVRTLAKNIQYF. The CDR3 region has the DNA TGTGCCACCAGCAGAGTCAGGACACTAGCCAAAAACATTCAGTACTTC. This chain uses TRBV15 with TRBJ2-4; the D gene is possibly TRBD1 (5 bases). V was trimmed by 1 base and J by 0 bases, leaving 10 bases between them. The CDR3 is 16 amino acids. CDR1 is LNHNV, CDR2 YYDKDF, per germline (reference sequence).

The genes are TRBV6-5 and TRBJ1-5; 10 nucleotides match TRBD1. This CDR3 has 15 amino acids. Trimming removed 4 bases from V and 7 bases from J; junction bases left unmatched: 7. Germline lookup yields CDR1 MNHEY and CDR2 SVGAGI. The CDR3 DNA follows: TGTGCCAGCAGTTGGGGACAGGGGTTAGGGCAGCCCCAGCATTTT. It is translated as CASSWGQGLGQPQHF.

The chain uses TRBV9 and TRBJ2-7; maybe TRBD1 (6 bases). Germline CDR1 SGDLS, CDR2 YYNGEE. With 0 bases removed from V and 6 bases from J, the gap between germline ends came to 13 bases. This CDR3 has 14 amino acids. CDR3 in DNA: TGTGCCAGCAGCGTAGGGGCAGGGGTGTCCGAGCAGTACTTC. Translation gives CASSVGAGVSEQYF.

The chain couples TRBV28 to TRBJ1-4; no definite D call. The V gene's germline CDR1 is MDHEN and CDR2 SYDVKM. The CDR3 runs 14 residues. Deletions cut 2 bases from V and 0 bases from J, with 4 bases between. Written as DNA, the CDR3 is TGTGCCAGCAGTTTACCGGCAACTAATGAAAAACTGTTTTTT. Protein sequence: CASSLPATNEKLFF.

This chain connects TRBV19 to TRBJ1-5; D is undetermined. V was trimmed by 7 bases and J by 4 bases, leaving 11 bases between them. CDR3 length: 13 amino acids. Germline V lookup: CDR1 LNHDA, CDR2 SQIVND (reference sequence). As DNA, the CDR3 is TGTGCCAGTACCACATCGGCGAATCAGCCCCAGCATTTT. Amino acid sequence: CASTTSANQPQHF. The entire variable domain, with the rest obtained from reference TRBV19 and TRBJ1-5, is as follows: DGGITQSPKYLFRKEGQNVTLSCEQNLNHDAMYWYRQDPGQGLRLIYYSQIVNDFQKGDIAEGYSVSREKKESFPLTVTSAQKNPTAFYLCASTTSANQPQHFGDGTRLSIL.

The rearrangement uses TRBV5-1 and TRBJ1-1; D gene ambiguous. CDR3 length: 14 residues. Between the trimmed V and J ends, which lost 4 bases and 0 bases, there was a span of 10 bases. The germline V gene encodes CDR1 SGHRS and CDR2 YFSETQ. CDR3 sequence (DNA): TGCGCCAGCAGCAGGGCATCGATGAACACTGAAGCTTTCTTT. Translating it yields CASSRASMNTEAFF.

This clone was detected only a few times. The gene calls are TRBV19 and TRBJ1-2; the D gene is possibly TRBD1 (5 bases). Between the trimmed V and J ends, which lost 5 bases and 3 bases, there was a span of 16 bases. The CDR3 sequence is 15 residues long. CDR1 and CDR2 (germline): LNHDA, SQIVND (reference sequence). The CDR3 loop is CASSASIQDYYGYTF. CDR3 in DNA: TGTGCCAGTAGTGCGTCGATACAGGACTACTATGGCTACACCTTC. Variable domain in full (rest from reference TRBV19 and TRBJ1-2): DGGITQSPKYLFRKEGQNVTLSCEQNLNHDAMYWYRQDPGQGLRLIYYSQIVNDFQKGDIAEGYSVSREKKESFPLTVTSAQKNPTAFYLCASSASIQDYYGYTFGSGTRLTVV.

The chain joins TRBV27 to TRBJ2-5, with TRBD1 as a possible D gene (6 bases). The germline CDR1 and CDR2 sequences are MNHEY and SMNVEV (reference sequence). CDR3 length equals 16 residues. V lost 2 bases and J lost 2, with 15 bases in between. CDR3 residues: CASSLTLRGRQETQYF. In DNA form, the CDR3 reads TGTGCCAGCAGTTTAACTCTCAGGGGTCGACAAGAGACCCAGTACTTC.

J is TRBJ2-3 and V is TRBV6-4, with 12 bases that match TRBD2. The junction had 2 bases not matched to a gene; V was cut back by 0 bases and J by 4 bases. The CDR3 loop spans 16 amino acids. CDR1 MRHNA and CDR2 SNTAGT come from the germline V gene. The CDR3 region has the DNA TGTGCCAGCAGTGACTCCCCTAGCGGGGGGGCAGATACGCAGTATTTT. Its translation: CASSDSPSGGADTQYF.

CDR3 sequence: CASSIDAGTDTQYF. CDR3 DNA: TGTGCCAGTAGTATAGATGCGGGCACAGATACGCAGTATTTT. The chain uses TRBV19 and TRBJ2-3; D is undetermined. The CDR3 has 14 amino acids. Trimming pared 0 bases from V and 1 base from J, leaving 5 bases between. Germline V gene lookup returns CDR1 LNHDA and CDR2 SQIVND (reference sequence).

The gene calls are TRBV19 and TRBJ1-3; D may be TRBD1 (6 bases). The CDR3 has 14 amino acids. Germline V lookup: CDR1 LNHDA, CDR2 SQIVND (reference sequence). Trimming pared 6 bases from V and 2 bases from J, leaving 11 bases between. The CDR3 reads CASSRGSAGNTIYF. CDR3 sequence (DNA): TGTGCCAGTAGCAGGGGAAGTGCTGGAAACACCATATATTTT.

CDR3 DNA: TGTGCCATCAGTGGGACAGCGCTATCCTACGAGCAGTACTTC. This gives the protein CAISGTALSYEQYF. This chain connects TRBV10-3 to TRBJ2-7, with D possibly being TRBD1 (6 bases). In germline, CDR1 is ENHRY, CDR2 SYGVKD. The ends were cut back, 4 bases at V and 1 base at J, with 11 bases in the middle. CDR3 length: 14 residues.

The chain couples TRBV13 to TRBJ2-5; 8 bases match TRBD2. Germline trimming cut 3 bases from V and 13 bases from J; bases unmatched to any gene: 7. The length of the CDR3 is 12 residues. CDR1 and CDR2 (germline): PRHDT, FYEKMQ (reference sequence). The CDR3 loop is CASSFRRLALYF. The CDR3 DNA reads TGTGCCAGCAGCTTCCGAAGACTAGCGCTGTACTTC.

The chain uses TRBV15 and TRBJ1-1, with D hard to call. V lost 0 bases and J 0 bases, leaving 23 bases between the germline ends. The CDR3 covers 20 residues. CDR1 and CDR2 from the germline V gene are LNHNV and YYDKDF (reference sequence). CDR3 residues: CATSREFGSPSPGMNTEAFF. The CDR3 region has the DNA TGTGCCACCAGCAGAGAATTCGGCTCTCCGTCACCGGGGATGAACACTGAAGCTTTCTTT.

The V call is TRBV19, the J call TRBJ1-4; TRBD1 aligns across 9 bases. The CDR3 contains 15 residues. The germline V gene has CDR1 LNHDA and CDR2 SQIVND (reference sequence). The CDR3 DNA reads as TGTACCTATTACCCGGACAGGGGAACTAATGAAAAACTGTTTTTT. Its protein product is CTYYPDRGTNEKLFF.

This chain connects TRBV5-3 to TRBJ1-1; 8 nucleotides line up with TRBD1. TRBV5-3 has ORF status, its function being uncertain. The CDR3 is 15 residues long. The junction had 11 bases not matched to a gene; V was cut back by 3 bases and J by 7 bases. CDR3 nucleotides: TGTGCCAGAAGCTCAGGACAGGGAGGTTTTGGTGAAGCTTTCTTT. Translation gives CARSSGQGGFGEAFF.

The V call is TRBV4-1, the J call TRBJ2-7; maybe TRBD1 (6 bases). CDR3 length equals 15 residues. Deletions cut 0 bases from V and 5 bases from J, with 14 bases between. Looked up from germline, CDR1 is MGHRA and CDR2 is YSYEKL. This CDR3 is CASSQEGIQGNEQYF. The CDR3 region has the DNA TGCGCCAGCAGCCAAGAGGGGATACAGGGTAACGAGCAGTACTTC.

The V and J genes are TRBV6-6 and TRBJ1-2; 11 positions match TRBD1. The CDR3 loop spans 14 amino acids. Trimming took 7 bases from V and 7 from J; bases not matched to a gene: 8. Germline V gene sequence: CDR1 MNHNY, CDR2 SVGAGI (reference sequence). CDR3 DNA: TGTGCCAGCACCATGGACAGGGGGCAGGGTGGCTACACCTTC. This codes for CASTMDRGQGGYTF.

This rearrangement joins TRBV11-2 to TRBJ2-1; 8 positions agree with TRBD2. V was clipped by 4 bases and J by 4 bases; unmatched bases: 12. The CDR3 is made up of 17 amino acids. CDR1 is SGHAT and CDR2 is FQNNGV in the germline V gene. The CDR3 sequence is CASSSRGAGGLYNEQFF. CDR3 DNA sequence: TGTGCCAGCAGCTCACGGGGGGCGGGAGGACTGTACAATGAGCAGTTCTTC.

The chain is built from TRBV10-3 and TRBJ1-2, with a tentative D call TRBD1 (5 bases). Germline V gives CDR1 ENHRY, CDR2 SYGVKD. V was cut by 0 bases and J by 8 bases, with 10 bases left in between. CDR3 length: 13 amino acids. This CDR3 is CAISESAGSGYTF. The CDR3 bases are TGTGCCATCAGTGAGTCTGCAGGGAGCGGCTACACCTTC.